Shown below are 15 T cell receptor beta chains from a single sample sequenced in a study of shared clonotypes between healthy human individuals. Using immunoSEQ multiplex PCR, the repertoire was profiled, and TCRdb retains in-frame clones only, with some absent. The sample has around 510,000 clones; around 96% are singletons. The material sequenced was naive CD4+ T cells sorted from blood. Subset described: CD45RA+ positively selected. Receptors originate from a woman in her thirties in good health.

This clone showed up just once. The chain carries TRBV5-1 and TRBJ2-3; maybe TRBD2 (6 bases). CDR1 and CDR2 from the germline V gene are SGHRS and YFSETQ. V was clipped by 0 bases and J by 4 bases, with 9 bases between them. CDR3 size: 14 residues. For the CDR3, the DNA is TGCGCCAGCAGCTTGGATCCGGGGGCAGATACGCAGTATTTT. Its translation: CASSLDPGADTQYF.

The chain links TRBV13 to TRBJ1-2; the D gene is possibly TRBD1 (6 bases). With 5 bases removed from V and 9 bases from J, the gap between germline ends came to 13 bases. Germline-derived CDR1 and CDR2 are PRHDT and FYEKMQ (reference sequence). There are 12 residues in the CDR3. The CDR3 loop reads CASSRSGTSYTF. The CDR3 nucleotides are TGTGCCAGCAGCCGTTCTGGGACAAGCTACACCTTC.

V gene TRBV7-9 combines with J gene TRBJ2-3, with 8 bases fitting TRBD2. CDR3 length: 18 amino acids. V lost 3 bases, J lost 3 bases, and 14 bases stayed unmatched. CDR1 is SEHNR, CDR2 FQNEAQ, per germline (reference sequence). CDR3 nucleotides: TGTGCCAGCAGCTTGGGCCGAGCGGGAGCGGTCTCGACAGATACGCAGTATTTT. It specifies CASSLGRAGAVSTDTQYF.

This rearrangement joins TRBV28 to TRBJ2-7; TRBD2 matches at 8 bases. The CDR3 has 17 amino acids. The V and J ends lost 4 bases and 2 bases, in that order; junction bases with no gene match: 13. Germline V gene data show CDR1 as MDHEN and CDR2 as SYDVKM. The CDR3: CASSSIPSGSYAYEQYF. In DNA form, the CDR3 reads TGTGCCAGCAGTTCGATCCCGAGCGGGAGCTACGCCTACGAGCAGTACTTC.

This clone was found once. CDR3 DNA: TGCAGCGCCCGTGAGGGAACAACTAATGAAAAACTGTTTTTT. Protein: CSAREGTTNEKLFF. The chain joins TRBV29-1 to TRBJ1-4; D gene unclear. The CDR3 has 14 amino acids. V was pared by 7 bases and J by 0 bases, with 12 bases between. Looked up from germline, CDR1 is SQVTM and CDR2 is ANQGSEA.

This clone is a singleton in its sample. The chain is built from TRBV7-9 and TRBJ2-3; a possible D gene is TRBD2 (6 bases). Germline CDR1 reads SEHNR; CDR2 reads FQNEAQ (reference sequence). CDR3 length: 16 residues. V was pared by 5 bases and J by 0 bases, with 15 bases between. In DNA form, the CDR3 reads TGTGCCAGCAGCCGAGGGCTAGCGCTTAGCACAGATACGCAGTATTTT. Its protein product is CASSRGLALSTDTQYF. Complete variable domain (other parts from reference TRBV7-9 and TRBJ2-3): DTGVSQNPRHKITKRGQNVTFRCDPISEHNRLYWYRQTLGQGPEFLTYFQNEAQLEKSRLLSDRFSAERPKGSFSTLEIQRTEQGDSAMYLCASSRGLALSTDTQYFGPGTRLTVL.

The rearrangement links TRBV19 to TRBJ2-5; possibly TRBD1 for D (6 bases). Gene TRBJ2-7 matches the end of the DNA better, so the J call may be wrong. Germline V gene data show CDR1 as LNHDA and CDR2 as SQIVND (reference sequence). CDR3 size: 12 residues. The CDR3 coding sequence is TGTGCCAGTAGTATTTCAGGGGACGAGCAGTACTTC. Translated: CASSISGDEQYF.

CDR3 protein: CASSLRTSGRYYEQYF. The CDR3 coding sequence is TGTGCCAGCAGCTTAAGGACTAGCGGGAGATACTACGAGCAGTACTTC. This chain links TRBV7-2 with TRBJ2-7; 13 bases map to TRBD2. Germline-derived CDR1 and CDR2 are SGHTA and FQGNSA. The V and J ends lost 2 bases and 3 bases, in that order; junction bases with no gene match: 4. The CDR3 has 16 amino acids.

This sequence joins TRBV11-2 and TRBJ2-2; 9 bases map to TRBD2. V shed 2 bases, J shed 7 bases, and the junction held 5 bases outside the gene matches. CDR1 is SGHAT, CDR2 FQNNGV, per germline. The CDR3 is 15 amino acids. As DNA, the CDR3 is TGTGCCAGCAGCTTACTCGCGGGAGGGCACGGGGAGCTGTTTTTT. It specifies CASSLLAGGHGELFF.

The rearrangement joins TRBV7-9 to TRBJ1-4; D uncertain. This CDR3 is 14 amino acids long. Germline V lookup: CDR1 SEHNR, CDR2 FQNEAQ (reference sequence). Trimming left V 2 bases short and J 0 bases short, with 4 bases between. The CDR3, as DNA: TGTGCCAGCAGCTTATATTCAACTAATGAAAAACTGTTTTTT. Its translation: CASSLYSTNEKLFF.

The chain joins TRBV30 to TRBJ2-7; no reliable D call. The CDR3 runs to 13 residues. V lost 2 bases, J lost 3 bases, and 11 bases lay in between. Germline V gene sequence: CDR1 GTSNPN, CDR2 SVGIG (reference sequence). This CDR3 is CAWSFAVNYEQYF. The CDR3 coding sequence is TGTGCCTGGAGTTTCGCAGTGAACTACGAGCAGTACTTC.

The chain employs TRBV5-1 and TRBJ2-1; 7 nucleotides align to TRBD2. V lost 6 bases to trimming and J lost 9 bases; unmatched junction nucleotides: 18. This CDR3 is built from 16 residues. Looked up from germline, CDR1 is SGHRS and CDR2 is YFSETQ. The CDR3 loop reads CASIGGSISSSGEQFF. The DNA of the CDR3 is TGCGCCAGCATAGGCGGGAGTATTTCGAGTTCGGGTGAGCAGTTCTTC. Variable domain in full (rest from reference TRBV5-1 and TRBJ2-1): KAGVTQTPRYLIKTRGQQVTLSCSPISGHRSVSWYQQTPGQGLQFLFEYFSETQRNKGNFPGRFSGRQFSNSRSEMNVSTLELGDSALYLCASIGGSISSSGEQFFGPGTRLTVL.

The chain recombines TRBV29-1 with TRBJ2-7; tentative D call: TRBD2 (7 bases). The ends were cut back, 4 bases at V and 4 bases at J, with 11 bases in the middle. This CDR3 spans 12 amino acids. CDR1 is SQVTM and CDR2 is ANQGSEA in the germline V gene. The CDR3 DNA is TGCAGCGTTGGGGGGGGCGAATACGAGCAGTACTTC. Translation: CSVGGGEYEQYF.

The rearrangement links TRBV15 to TRBJ2-2; D may be TRBD2 (5 bases). Trimming took off 1 base at V and 4 bases at J, with 10 bases between the two ends. CDR3 length: 15 amino acids. CDR1 and CDR2 (germline): LNHNV, YYDKDF (reference sequence). CDR3 amino acids: CATSRVLEGTGELFF. The CDR3 DNA is TGTGCCACCAGCAGAGTCCTTGAGGGCACCGGGGAGCTGTTTTTT. Full variable domain (missing parts from reference TRBV15 and TRBJ2-2): DAMVIQNPRYQVTQFGKPVTLSCSQTLNHNVMYWYQQKSSQAPKLLFHYYDKDFNNEADTPDNFQSRRPNTSFCFLDIRSPGLGDTAMYLCATSRVLEGTGELFFGEGSRLTVL.

About this clone itself: An end of the junction differs from the germline gene, which may be a read error. The chain employs TRBV7-3 and TRBJ2-5, with TRBD1 matching over 9 bases. The germline V gene has CDR1 SGHTA and CDR2 FQGTGA. The CDR3 is made up of 16 amino acids. The CDR3 coding sequence is TGTGCCAGCAGCTTAAATGGACAGGGGTACCAGGAGACCCAGTACTTC. It is translated as CASSLNGQGYQETQYF.